This T cell receptor beta chain was identified during a study of Ad26.COV2.S vaccination and SARS-CoV-2 variants. Documented treatment: about 20 received Ad26.COV2.S at low or high dose, single or two shots; several received placebo; per-sample allocation not given. Specimens were obtained on day 63 following the first vaccine or placebo injection. Germline lookup yields CDR1 SGDLS and CDR2 YYNGEE. The CDR3 is 15 residues long. Trimming shortened V by 3 bases and J by 1 base, and 13 bases separated the two germline ends. Repertoires were generated with immunoSEQ multiplex PCR, while TCRdb's copy carries only in-frame clones and drops some. The table lists around 270,000 clones, roughly 89% of them singletons, with less than 3.5% in the top ten.

The sequenced sample was peripheral blood, obtained in a trial of Ad26.COV2.S vaccine versus placebo. V gene TRBV9 combines with J gene TRBJ1-1; no clear D. This TCR was sampled from a person aged 18 to 65 who received the Ad26.COV2.S COVID-19 vaccine or a placebo. CDR3 nucleotide sequence: TGTGCCAGCAGCGCCGGGGTGGCGGCGAACACTGAAGCTTTCTTT. Translated, it gives CASSAGVAANTEAFF.